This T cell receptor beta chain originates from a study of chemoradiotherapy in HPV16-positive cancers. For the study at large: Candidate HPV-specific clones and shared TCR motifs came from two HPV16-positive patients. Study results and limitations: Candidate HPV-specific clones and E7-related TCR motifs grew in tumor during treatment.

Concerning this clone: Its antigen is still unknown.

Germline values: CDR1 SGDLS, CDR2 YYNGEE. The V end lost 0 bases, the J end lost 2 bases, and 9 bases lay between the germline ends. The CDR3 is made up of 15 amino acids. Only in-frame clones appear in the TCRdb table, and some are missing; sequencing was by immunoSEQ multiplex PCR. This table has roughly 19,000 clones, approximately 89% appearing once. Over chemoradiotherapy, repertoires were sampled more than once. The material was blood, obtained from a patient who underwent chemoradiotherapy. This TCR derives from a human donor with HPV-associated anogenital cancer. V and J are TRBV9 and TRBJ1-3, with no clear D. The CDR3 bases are TGTGCCAGCAGCGTAGCAACGGATCCTGGAAACACCATATATTTT. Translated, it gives CASSVATDPGNTIYF.